Each of the 7 T cell receptor beta chains below was sequenced from the same sample in a study of shared clonotypes between healthy human individuals. Sequencing used immunoSEQ multiplex PCR; TCRdb keeps in-frame clones, though not all of them. The sample carries millions of clones, approximately 93% recorded once. Sequenced input: naive CD4+ T cells from PBMCs. Subset reported: CD45RA+ positively selected. These receptors were taken from a man younger than 35 in good health. Some clones in this sample may be carry-over from other donors' samples.

This clone was seen a single time. The rearrangement links TRBV18 to TRBJ2-2; weak D call: TRBD2 (6 bases). This CDR3 contains 18 residues. Trimming left V 3 bases short and J 4 bases short, with 21 bases between. Germline V gene lookup returns CDR1 KGHSH and CDR2 LQKENI. The CDR3 is CASSPPGRGISSTGELFF. In nucleotides, the CDR3 is TGTGCCAGCTCACCCCCCGGTCGGGGGATCTCTAGCACCGGGGAGCTGTTTTTT.

This rearrangement joins TRBV6-1 to TRBJ1-3, with D tentatively TRBD1 (5 bases). Germline V gene data show CDR1 as MNHNS and CDR2 as SASEGT. The CDR3 extends over 15 amino acids. Trimming took 4 bases from V and 4 from J, leaving 14 bases between them. CDR3 DNA sequence: TGTGCCAGCAGTGTGGGGGGGAGAGGGGGAAACACCATATATTTT. As protein: CASSVGGRGGNTIYF.

The chain links TRBV4-1 to TRBJ2-1, with 9 bases identical to TRBD2. Germline V gene data show CDR1 as MGHRA and CDR2 as YSYEKL. The CDR3 totals 17 residues. The J segment lost 8 bases and the V segment lost 1 base, leaving 12 bases of the junction unmatched. Written as DNA, the CDR3 is TGCGCCAGCAGCCAAGTTGATATGGGACTAGCTAGGGATGAGCAGTTCTTC. It specifies CASSQVDMGLARDEQFF.

The chain couples TRBV7-3 to TRBJ2-1; D is undetermined. Trimming took off 5 bases at V and 5 bases at J, with 10 bases between the two ends. The length of the CDR3 is 13 residues. The germline gives CDR1 SGHTA, CDR2 FQGTGA. The CDR3: CASSPSGHNEQFF. The CDR3 coding sequence is TGTGCCAGCAGCCCCTCGGGCCACAATGAGCAGTTCTTC.

The rearrangement links TRBV28 to TRBJ1-5, with D unresolved. Germline V gene lookup returns CDR1 MDHEN and CDR2 SYDVKM. The V end lost 10 bases, the J end lost 0 bases, and 16 bases lay between the germline ends. The CDR3 extends over 15 amino acids. The CDR3: CATLWPASSNQPQHF. CDR3 nucleotides: TGTGCCACCCTTTGGCCGGCCAGTAGCAATCAGCCCCAGCATTTT.

This chain links TRBV7-9 with TRBJ2-7; 8 nucleotides align to TRBD1. CDR3 size: 14 residues. The germline CDR1 and CDR2 sequences are SEHNR and FQNEAQ (reference sequence). J lost 2 bases, V lost 1 base, and 1 base had no gene match. The CDR3 here is CASSLETGAYEQYF. CDR3 nucleotide sequence: TGTGCCAGCAGCTTAGAGACAGGGGCCTACGAGCAGTACTTC.

The genes are TRBV6-6 and TRBJ1-1, with D possibly matching TRBD1 (5 bases). Germline lookup yields CDR1 MNHNY and CDR2 SVGAGI (reference sequence). The CDR3 is 13 residues long. The germline V and J ends were trimmed by 2 bases and 4 bases, with 8 bases remaining between them. In nucleotides, the CDR3 is TGTGCCAGCAGTTACGGACAAAGCACTGAAGCTTTCTTT. It yields the protein CASSYGQSTEAFF.